These T cell receptor beta chains were read from a single sample in a study of blood T cell repertoires in COVID-19. The data were produced by immunoSEQ multiplex PCR, yet TCRdb's version contains in-frame clones alone and is incomplete. This table has around 200,000 clones, 80% to 85% appearing once. Sequenced: peripheral blood. The receptors originated from a woman aged 40 to 49 with acute or convalescent COVID-19. Each CDR3 is given with its conserved first and last residue. Fields, in order: clone size, D gene, V gene, J gene, CDR3 protein, CDR3 DNA. D genes are given only for firm matches. A clone size is listed for some rows: how often the clone was seen (once, few, many), or a class if it is expanded.

>NA|NA|TRBV7-9|TRBJ1-6
CASSLDVGYEGSPLHF
TGTGCCAGCAGCTTAGACGTCGGCTACGAGGGTTCACCCCTCCACTTT
>NA|TRBD2|TRBV5-4|TRBJ2-1
CASSQRTSGSSYNEQFF
TGTGCCAGCAGCCAAAGGACTAGCGGGAGCTCCTACAATGAGCAGTTCTTC
>NA|NA|TRBV9|TRBJ1-4
CASSGGLNEKLFF
TGTGCCAGCAGCGGGGGCCTTAATGAAAAACTGTTTTTT
>few|TRBD2|TRBV6-5|TRBJ2-1
CASSYSAGGFNEQFF
TGTGCCAGCAGTTACTCGGCGGGAGGGTTCAATGAGCAGTTCTTC
>NA|TRBD2|TRBV11-2|TRBJ2-7
CASSSASGTGSYEQYF
TGTGCCAGCAGCTCCGCTAGCGGCACGGGCTCCTACGAGCAGTACTTC
>once|TRBD1|TRBV7-2|TRBJ1-5
CASSLQGAQPQHF
TGTGCCAGCAGCTTACAGGGGGCTCAGCCCCAGCATTTT
>few|TRBD1|TRBV3-1/TRBV3-2|TRBJ1-4
CASSAGQGSEKLFF
TGTGCCAGCAGCGCGGGACAGGGGAGTGAAAAACTGTTTTTT
>NA|TRBD2|TRBV5-1|TRBJ2-3
CASSTGLAESTDTQYF
TGCGCCAGCAGCACGGGACTAGCGGAAAGCACAGATACGCAGTATTTT
>NA|NA|TRBV7-8|TRBJ2-5
CASSSNSLQETQYF
TGTGCCAGCAGCTCAAACTCACTACAAGAGACCCAGTACTTC
>NA|TRBD1|TRBV28|TRBJ1-4
CASSPGTVNEKLFF
TGTGCCAGCAGCCCCGGGACAGTTAATGAAAAACTGTTTTTT
>NA|NA|TRBV4-1|TRBJ1-4
CASSRASLGLDNEKLFF
TGCGCCAGCAGCCGAGCCAGCTTAGGACTGGATAATGAAAAACTGTTTTTT
>NA|NA|TRBV5-5|TRBJ2-6
CASSLLAGSGANVLTF
TGTGCCAGCAGCTTGTTGGCGGGGTCTGGGGCCAACGTCCTGACTTTC
>NA|NA|TRBV6-4|TRBJ2-3
CASSVLASTDTQYF
TGTGCCAGCAGTGTACTAGCATCGACAGATACGCAGTATTTT
>NA|TRBD1|TRBV10-3|TRBJ2-7
CATGDRPYEQYF
TGTGCCACCGGGGACAGACCCTACGAGCAGTACTTC
>NA|TRBD2|TRBV7-3|TRBJ2-2
CASSSASGGGGELFF
TGTGCCAGCAGCTCTGCTAGCGGGGGAGGCGGGGAGCTGTTTTTT
>NA|TRBD2|TRBV7-2|TRBJ2-5
CASSSQLAVQETQYF
TGTGCCAGCAGCTCGCAACTAGCGGTTCAAGAGACCCAGTACTTC
>NA|NA|TRBV2|TRBJ2-1
CASSVRLGIKVEQFF
TGTGCCAGCAGCGTAAGACTAGGTATCAAGGTTGAGCAGTTCTTC
>NA|NA|TRBV27|TRBJ1-1
CASSFGRQTNTEAFF
TGTGCCAGCAGTTTTGGGCGACAGACGAACACTGAAGCTTTCTTT
>NA|TRBD1|TRBV5-1|TRBJ1-5
CASSLTGGDSNQPQHF
TGCGCCAGCAGCTTAACAGGGGGGGATAGCAATCAGCCCCAGCATTTT
>NA|TRBD1|TRBV6-2/TRBV6-3|TRBJ1-2
CASSSLVPDRFGGYTF
TGTGCCAGCAGTTCCCTCGTCCCGGACAGGTTCGGCGGCTACACCTTC
>once|NA|TRBV5-5|TRBJ2-5
CASSLDWGVETQYF
TGTGCCAGCAGCTTGGACTGGGGGGTAGAGACCCAGTACTTC
>NA|NA|TRBV6-1|TRBJ1-1
CASSELGRGNTEAFF
TGTGCCAGCAGTGAATTGGGCAGGGGGAACACTGAAGCTTTCTTT
>NA|NA|TRBV18|TRBJ1-1
CASSPPYSMNTEAFF
TGTGCCAGCTCACCACCCTATTCAATGAACACTGAAGCTTTCTTT
>once|NA|TRBV12-3/TRBV12-4|TRBJ1-2
CASKHDSYGYTF
TGTGCCAGCAAGCACGATAGCTATGGCTACACCTTC
>NA|TRBD2|TRBV24-1|TRBJ2-1
CATSDSGSGNNEQFF
TGTGCCACCAGTGATAGCGGGAGCGGAAACAATGAGCAGTTCTTC
>NA|NA|TRBV30|TRBJ2-6
CAWSVGGLPNVLTF
TGTGCCTGGAGTGTAGGCGGACTTCCCAACGTCCTGACTTTC
>NA|TRBD1|TRBV10-3|TRBJ2-2
CAISGTGAGELFF
TGTGCCATCAGCGGAACAGGGGCCGGGGAGCTGTTTTTT
>NA|TRBD1|TRBV4-1|TRBJ1-2
CASSQDIQGALLGYTF
TGCGCCAGCAGCCAAGATATCCAGGGGGCTTTATTGGGCTACACCTTC
>NA|NA|TRBV27|TRBJ2-4
CASSLFPKGRSRIQYF
TGTGCCAGCAGTTTATTCCCCAAGGGGAGGTCACGCATTCAGTACTTC
>NA|NA|TRBV27|TRBJ2-2
CASKQGILTGELFF
TGTGCCAGTAAACAGGGAATCCTTACCGGGGAGCTGTTTTTT
>few|NA|TRBV28|TRBJ1-2
CASSFRRRGSYTF
TGTGCCAGCAGTTTTCGGCGACGAGGCAGCTACACCTTC
>NA|TRBD2|TRBV6-2/TRBV6-3|TRBJ2-7
CASSQTLSGGPTFEQYF
TGTGCCAGCAGTCAGACGCTCTCGGGAGGCCCTACGTTCGAGCAGTACTTC
>NA|NA|TRBV28|TRBJ2-7
CATKTGNYEQYF
TGTGCCACAAAGACGGGAAATTACGAGCAGTACTTC
>NA|NA|TRBV25-1|TRBJ2-6
CASSDPPYGASGANVLTF
TGTGCCAGCAGTGACCCGCCTTATGGGGCCTCTGGGGCCAACGTCCTGACTTTC
>NA|NA|TRBV2|TRBJ2-6
CASSDRGRPSGANVLTF
TGTGCCAGCAGTGACAGGGGTCGACCATCTGGGGCCAACGTCCTGACTTTC
>NA|NA|TRBV4-1|TRBJ2-2
CASSQDRGPYTGELFF
TGCGCCAGCAGCCAAGATCGTGGGCCCTACACCGGGGAGCTGTTTTTT
>NA|NA|TRBV5-1|TRBJ1-6
CASSFAGKAYNSPLHF
TGCGCCAGCAGCTTCGCAGGGAAGGCCTATAATTCACCCCTCCACTTT
>NA|NA|TRBV7-9|TRBJ1-6
CASSLTQGTPLHF
TGTGCCAGCAGCTTGACCCAGGGGACACCCCTCCACTTT
>NA|TRBD1|TRBV27|TRBJ2-7
CASIGGQSPYEQYF
TGTGCCAGCATTGGGGGACAGTCACCCTACGAGCAGTACTTC
>NA|NA|TRBV2|TRBJ2-7
CARGGRGGREQYF
TGTGCCCGCGGGGGTAGGGGGGGCCGCGAGCAGTACTTC
>NA|NA|TRBV7-2|TRBJ2-3
CASSLGGRDTQYF
TGTGCCAGCAGCTTAGGCGGGCGGGATACGCAGTATTTT
>once|TRBD1|TRBV18|TRBJ1-5
CASSLDRERPQHF
TGTGCCAGCTCACTCGACAGGGAACGGCCCCAGCATTTT
>NA|NA|TRBV19|TRBJ1-1
CASSITKNTEAFF
TGTGCCAGTAGTATTACAAAGAACACTGAAGCTTTCTTT
>NA|NA|TRBV11-2|TRBJ1-5
CASSLTVGQPQHF
TGTGCCAGCAGCTTAACGGTCGGTCAGCCCCAGCATTTT
>NA|NA|TRBV7-9|TRBJ2-7
CASSRTESSYEQYF
TGTGCCAGCAGCCGGACAGAGAGCTCCTACGAGCAGTACTTC
>NA|TRBD1|TRBV19|TRBJ2-5
CASTGQGTQETQYF
TGTGCCAGCACCGGACAGGGGACGCAAGAGACCCAGTACTTC
>NA|NA|TRBV5-4|TRBJ2-3
CASSSGQRADTQYF
TGTGCCAGCAGCTCTGGACAAAGAGCAGATACGCAGTATTTT
>NA|TRBD1|TRBV7-6|TRBJ2-5
CASSLTGTGTYQETQYF
TGTGCCAGCAGCCTTACCGGGACAGGGACGTACCAAGAGACCCAGTACTTC
>NA|TRBD1|TRBV6-5|TRBJ2-2
CASSSRDRDTGELFF
TGTGCCAGCAGCTCCCGGGACAGAGACACCGGGGAGCTGTTTTTT
>NA|TRBD2|TRBV3-1/TRBV3-2|TRBJ2-5
CASRASGRGQETQYF
TGTGCCAGCAGGGCTAGCGGGAGAGGCCAAGAGACCCAGTACTTC
>NA|TRBD2|TRBV13|TRBJ2-3
CASSLVRGGRSDTQYF
TGTGCCAGCAGCTTGGTCCGGGGGGGTAGGTCAGATACGCAGTATTTT
>NA|NA|TRBV2|TRBJ1-2
CASSARPGANYGYTF
TGTGCCAGCAGTGCACGCCCCGGAGCTAACTATGGCTACACCTTC
>NA|TRBD2|TRBV11-2|TRBJ2-1
CASSLTSGTVSEQFF
TGTGCCAGCAGCTTAACTAGCGGGACCGTTAGTGAGCAGTTCTTC
>NA|TRBD2|TRBV28|TRBJ2-1
CASRSGGPYNEQFF
TGTGCCAGTAGGAGCGGGGGACCCTACAATGAGCAGTTCTTC
>NA|NA|TRBV6-1|TRBJ1-5
CASSEMRDQPQHF
TGTGCCAGCAGTGAAATGAGGGATCAGCCCCAGCATTTT